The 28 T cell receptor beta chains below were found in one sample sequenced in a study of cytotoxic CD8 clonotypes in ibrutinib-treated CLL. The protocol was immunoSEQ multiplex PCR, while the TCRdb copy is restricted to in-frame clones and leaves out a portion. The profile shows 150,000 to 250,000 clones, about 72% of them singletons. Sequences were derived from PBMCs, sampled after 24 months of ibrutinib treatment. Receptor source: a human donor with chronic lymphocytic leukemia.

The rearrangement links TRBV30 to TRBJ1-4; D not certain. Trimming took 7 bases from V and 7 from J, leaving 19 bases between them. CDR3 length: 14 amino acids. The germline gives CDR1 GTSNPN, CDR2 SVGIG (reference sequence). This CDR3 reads CAFDGPRDGEKLFF. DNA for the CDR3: TGTGCCTTCGATGGTCCACGAGATGGTGAAAAACTGTTTTTT. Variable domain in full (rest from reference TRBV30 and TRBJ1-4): SQTIHQWPATLVQPVGSPLSLECTVEGTSNPNLYWYRQAAGRGLQLLFYSVGIGQISSEVPQNLSASRPQDRQFILSSKKLLLSDSGFYLCAFDGPRDGEKLFFGSGTQLSVL.

The CDR3 loop reads CASSQAGQNNQPQHF. The CDR3 DNA sequence: TGCGCCAGCAGCCAAGCCGGGCAGAACAATCAGCCCCAGCATTTT. The chain uses TRBV4-1 and TRBJ1-5; D not resolved. CDR3 length equals 15 residues. Germline-derived CDR1 and CDR2 are MGHRA and YSYEKL. V lost 1 base to trimming and J lost 3 bases, with 10 bases between them.

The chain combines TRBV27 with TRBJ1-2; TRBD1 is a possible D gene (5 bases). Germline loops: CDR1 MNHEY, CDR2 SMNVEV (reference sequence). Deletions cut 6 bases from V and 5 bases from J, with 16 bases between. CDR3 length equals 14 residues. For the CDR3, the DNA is TGTGCCAGCAGGACGGACACCGGGGTATATGGCTACACCTTC. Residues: CASRTDTGVYGYTF.

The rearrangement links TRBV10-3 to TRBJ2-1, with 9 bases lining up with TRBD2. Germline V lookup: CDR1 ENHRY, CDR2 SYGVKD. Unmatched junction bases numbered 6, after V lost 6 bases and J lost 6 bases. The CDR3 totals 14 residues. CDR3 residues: CAIRAGGLANEQFF. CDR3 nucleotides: TGTGCCATCAGGGCTGGGGGACTAGCCAATGAGCAGTTCTTC.

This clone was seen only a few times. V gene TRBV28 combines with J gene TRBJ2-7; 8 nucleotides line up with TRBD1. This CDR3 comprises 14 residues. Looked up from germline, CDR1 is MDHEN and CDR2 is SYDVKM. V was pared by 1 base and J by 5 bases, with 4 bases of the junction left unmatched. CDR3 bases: TGTGCCAGCAGTTTATCCCGGACAGGGAACGAGCAGTACTTC. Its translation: CASSLSRTGNEQYF.

The CDR3 bases are TGTGCCAGCAGCTTAGTACCATGGGGGTCCCTTATCTACGAGCAGTACTTC. It is translated as CASSLVPWGSLIYEQYF. This rearrangement joins TRBV11-2 to TRBJ2-7; D tentatively fits TRBD1 or TRBD2 (5 bases each). Germline assignment: CDR1 SGHAT and CDR2 FQNNGV. The CDR3 is 17 residues long. V lost 1 base to trimming and J lost 3 bases, with 19 bases between them.

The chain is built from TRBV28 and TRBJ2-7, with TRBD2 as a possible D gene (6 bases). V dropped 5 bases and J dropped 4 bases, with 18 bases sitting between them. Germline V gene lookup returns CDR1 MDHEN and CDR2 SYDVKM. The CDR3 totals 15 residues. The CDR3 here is CASSVGLTIFYEQYF. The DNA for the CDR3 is TGTGCCAGCAGTGTGGGACTTACAATATTTTACGAGCAGTACTTC.

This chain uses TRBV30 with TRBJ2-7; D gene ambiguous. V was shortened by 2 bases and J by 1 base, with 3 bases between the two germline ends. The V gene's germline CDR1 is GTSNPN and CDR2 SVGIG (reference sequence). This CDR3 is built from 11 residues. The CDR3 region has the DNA TGTGCCTGGAGTAGTTCCTACGAGCAGTACTTC. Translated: CAWSSSYEQYF.

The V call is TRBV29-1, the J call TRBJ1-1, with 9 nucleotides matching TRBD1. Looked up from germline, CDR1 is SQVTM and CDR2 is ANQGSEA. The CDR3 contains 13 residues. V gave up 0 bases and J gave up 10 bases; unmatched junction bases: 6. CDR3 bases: TGCAGCGTTGAAGAATCCCCGGACAGGGGAGCTTTCTTT. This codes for CSVEESPDRGAFF.

CDR3 sequence (DNA): TGCGCCAGCAGCTTCTTTGACAGGTACCCCTACAATGAGCAGTTCTTC. Residues: CASSFFDRYPYNEQFF. The chain uses TRBV5-1 and TRBJ2-1, with a tentative D call TRBD1 (6 bases). V was trimmed by 2 bases and J by 2 bases, leaving 14 bases between them. CDR3 size: 16 residues. The germline gives CDR1 SGHRS, CDR2 YFSETQ.

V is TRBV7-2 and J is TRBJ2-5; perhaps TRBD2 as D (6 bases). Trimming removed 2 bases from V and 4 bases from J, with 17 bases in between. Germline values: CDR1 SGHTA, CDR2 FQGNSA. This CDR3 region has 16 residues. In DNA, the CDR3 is TGTGCCAGCAGCTTAAGGGGAGCCCCGGGACTAGAGACCCAGTACTTC. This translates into CASSLRGAPGLETQYF.

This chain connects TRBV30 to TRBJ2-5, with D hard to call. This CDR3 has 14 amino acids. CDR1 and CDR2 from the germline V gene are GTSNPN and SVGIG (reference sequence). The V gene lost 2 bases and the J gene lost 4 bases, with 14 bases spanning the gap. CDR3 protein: CAWSKGQHPETQYF. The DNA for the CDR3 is TGTGCCTGGAGTAAGGGTCAGCACCCAGAGACCCAGTACTTC.

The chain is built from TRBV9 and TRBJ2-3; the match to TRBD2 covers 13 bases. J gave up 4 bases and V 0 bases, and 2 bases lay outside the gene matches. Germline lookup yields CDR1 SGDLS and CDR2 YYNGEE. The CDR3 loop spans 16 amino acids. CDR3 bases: TGTGCCAGCAGCGTAGTACTAGCGGGAGGGCCAGATACGCAGTATTTT. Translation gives CASSVVLAGGPDTQYF.

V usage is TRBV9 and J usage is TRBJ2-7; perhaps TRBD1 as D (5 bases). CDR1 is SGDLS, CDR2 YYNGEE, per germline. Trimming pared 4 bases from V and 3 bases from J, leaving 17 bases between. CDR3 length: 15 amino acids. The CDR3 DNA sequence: TGTGCCAGCAGCCTAAGGCAGGGCCTCCTCTACGAGCAGTACTTC. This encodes CASSLRQGLLYEQYF.

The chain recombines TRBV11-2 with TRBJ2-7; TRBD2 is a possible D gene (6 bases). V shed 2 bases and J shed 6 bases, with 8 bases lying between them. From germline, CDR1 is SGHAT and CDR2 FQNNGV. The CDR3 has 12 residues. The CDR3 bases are TGTGCCAGCAGCTTAAGGGAGGTCGAGCAGTACTTC. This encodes CASSLREVEQYF.

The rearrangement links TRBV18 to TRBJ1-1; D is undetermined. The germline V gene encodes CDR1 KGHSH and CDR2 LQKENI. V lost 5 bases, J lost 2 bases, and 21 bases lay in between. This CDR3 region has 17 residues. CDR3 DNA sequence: TGTGCCAGCTCAGCCCGCGGTTTGGGTCAGACTAACACTGAAGCTTTCTTT. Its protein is CASSARGLGQTNTEAFF.

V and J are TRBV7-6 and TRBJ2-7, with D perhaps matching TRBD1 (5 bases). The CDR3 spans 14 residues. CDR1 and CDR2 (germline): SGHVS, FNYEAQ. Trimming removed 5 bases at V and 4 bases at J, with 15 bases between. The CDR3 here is CASSLSGREYEQYF. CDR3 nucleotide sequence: TGTGCCAGCAGCCTATCGGGCAGGGAATACGAGCAGTACTTC.

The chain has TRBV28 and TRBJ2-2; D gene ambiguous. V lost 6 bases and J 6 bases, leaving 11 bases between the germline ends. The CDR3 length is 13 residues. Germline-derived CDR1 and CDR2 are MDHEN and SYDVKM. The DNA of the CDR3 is TGTGCCAGCAGGGCCGGTACGGCCGGGGAGCTGTTTTTT. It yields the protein CASRAGTAGELFF. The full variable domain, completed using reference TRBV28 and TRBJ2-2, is DVKVTQSSRYLVKRTGEKVFLECVQDMDHENMFWYRQDPGLGLRLIYFSYDVKMKEKGDIPEGYSVSREKKERFSLILESASTNQTSMYLCASRAGTAGELFFGEGSRLTVL.

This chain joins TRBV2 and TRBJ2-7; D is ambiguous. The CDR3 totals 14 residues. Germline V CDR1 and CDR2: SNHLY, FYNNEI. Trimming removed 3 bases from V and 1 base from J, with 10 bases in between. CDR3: CASSDAIVSYEQYF. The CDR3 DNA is TGTGCCAGCAGTGACGCAATAGTATCCTACGAGCAGTACTTC.

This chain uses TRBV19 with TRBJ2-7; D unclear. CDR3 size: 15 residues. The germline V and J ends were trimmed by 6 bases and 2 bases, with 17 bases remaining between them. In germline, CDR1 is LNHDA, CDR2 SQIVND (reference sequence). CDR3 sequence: CASSLGANLPYEQYF. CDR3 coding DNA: TGTGCCAGTAGCCTAGGTGCAAATTTACCCTACGAGCAGTACTTC.

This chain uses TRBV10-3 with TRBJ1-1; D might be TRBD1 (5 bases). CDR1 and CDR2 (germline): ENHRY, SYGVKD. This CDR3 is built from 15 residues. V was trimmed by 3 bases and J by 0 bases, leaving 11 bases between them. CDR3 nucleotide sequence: TGTGCCATCAGTGACCCGGGGGTGGTGAACACTGAAGCTTTCTTT. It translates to CAISDPGVVNTEAFF.

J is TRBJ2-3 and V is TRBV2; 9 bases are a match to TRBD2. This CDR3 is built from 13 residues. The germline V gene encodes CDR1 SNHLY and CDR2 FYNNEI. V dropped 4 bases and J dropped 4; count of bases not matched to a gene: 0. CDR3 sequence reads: CASSGLAADTQYF. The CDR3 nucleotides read TGTGCCAGCAGTGGACTAGCGGCAGATACGCAGTATTTT.

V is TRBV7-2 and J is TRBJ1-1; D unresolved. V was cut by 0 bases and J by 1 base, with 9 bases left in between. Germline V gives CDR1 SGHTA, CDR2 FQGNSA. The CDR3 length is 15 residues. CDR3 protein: CASSLANVKNTEAFF. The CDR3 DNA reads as TGTGCCAGCAGCTTAGCGAATGTGAAGAACACTGAAGCTTTCTTT.

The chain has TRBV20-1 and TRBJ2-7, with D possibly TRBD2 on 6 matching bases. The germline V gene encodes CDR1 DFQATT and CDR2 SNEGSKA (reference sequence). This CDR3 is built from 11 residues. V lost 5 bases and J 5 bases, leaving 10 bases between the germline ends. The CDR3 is CSAPWGDEQYF. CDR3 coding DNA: TGCAGTGCTCCTTGGGGGGACGAGCAGTACTTC.

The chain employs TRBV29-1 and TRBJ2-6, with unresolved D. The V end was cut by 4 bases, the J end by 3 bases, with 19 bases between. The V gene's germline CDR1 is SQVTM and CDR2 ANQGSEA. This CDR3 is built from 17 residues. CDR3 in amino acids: CSVGLGVLGFGANVLTF. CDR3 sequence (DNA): TGCAGCGTTGGTCTTGGAGTTCTCGGCTTTGGGGCCAACGTCCTGACTTTC.

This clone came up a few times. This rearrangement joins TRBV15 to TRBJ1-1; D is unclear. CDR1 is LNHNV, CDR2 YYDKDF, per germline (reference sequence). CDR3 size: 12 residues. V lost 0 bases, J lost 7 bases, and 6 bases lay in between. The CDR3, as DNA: TGTGCCACCAGCAGAGATATGGGTGAAGCTTTCTTT. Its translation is CATSRDMGEAFF. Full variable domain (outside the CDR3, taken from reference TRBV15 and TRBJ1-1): DAMVIQNPRYQVTQFGKPVTLSCSQTLNHNVMYWYQQKSSQAPKLLFHYYDKDFNNEADTPDNFQSRRPNTSFCFLDIRSPGLGDTAMYLCATSRDMGEAFFGQGTRLTVV.

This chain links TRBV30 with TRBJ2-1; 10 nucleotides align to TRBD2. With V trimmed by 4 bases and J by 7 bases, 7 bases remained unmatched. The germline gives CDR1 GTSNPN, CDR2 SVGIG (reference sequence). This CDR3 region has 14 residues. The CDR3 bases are TGTGCCTGGACTAGCGGGAGTGGGGTAAATGAGCAGTTCTTC. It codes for CAWTSGSGVNEQFF. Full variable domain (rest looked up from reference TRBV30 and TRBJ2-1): SQTIHQWPATLVQPVGSPLSLECTVEGTSNPNLYWYRQAAGRGLQLLFYSVGIGQISSEVPQNLSASRPQDRQFILSSKKLLLSDSGFYLCAWTSGSGVNEQFFGPGTRLTVL.

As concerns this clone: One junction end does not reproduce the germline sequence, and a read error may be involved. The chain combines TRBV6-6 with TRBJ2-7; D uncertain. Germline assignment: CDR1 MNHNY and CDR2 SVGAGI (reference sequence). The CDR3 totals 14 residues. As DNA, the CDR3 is TGTGCCAGCAGTTACTCCCAGGTGGCTGATTACTTTTCCTTC. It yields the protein CASSYSQVADYFSF.